This T cell receptor (beta chain) derives from a study of T cell repertoires in cytomegalovirus infection. Study summary: Evidence of both CMV infection and a matching HLA type came from public TCR beta signatures.

This clonotype was seen ten or more times. No antigen is known for it. Study-wide findings and caveats: Ex vivo responses were dominated by HLA-C-restricted CMV-specific TCR beta clonotypes. People with CMV and the relevant HLA were identified by cumulative public TCR beta family frequency.

TCRdb re-derived calls from the reads in MiXCR, one entry per CDR3 protein. Here the sample spans hundreds of thousands of distinct CDR3 sequences, roughly 17% being singletons. The CDR3 extends over 13 amino acids. V dropped 3 bases and J dropped 4 bases, with 7 bases sitting between them. The genes are TRBV12-3 or TRBV12-4 and TRBJ1-5; no clear D gene. Material: PBMCs. This TCR came from a human donor in good health (CMV status not recorded). Some clones in this sample may be carry-over from other donors' samples. Here the CDR3 reads CASSFDQNQPQHF. CDR3 coding DNA: TGTGCCAGCAGTTTTGACCAAAATCAGCCCCAGCATTTT.